Presented here are 29 T cell receptor beta chains from one specimen sequenced in a study of cytomegalovirus exposure and HLA in healthy donors. The PCR employed 60 Vbeta primers together with 13 Jbeta primers. Some clones are missing from TCRdb's copy, which holds only in-frame ones; the method was immunoSEQ multiplex PCR. The sample records approximately 99,000 clones, around 82% being singletons. Sequenced sample: PBMCs. The receptor set was obtained from a man in his forties in good health and CMV-seropositive.

The chain has TRBV7-9 and TRBJ2-7; weak D call: TRBD1 (5 bases). CDR3 length: 14 amino acids. V was pared by 4 bases and J by 0 bases, with 10 bases between. In germline, CDR1 is SEHNR, CDR2 FQNEAQ (reference sequence). The CDR3 loop reads CASSSTAYSYEQYF. CDR3 sequence (DNA): TGTGCCAGCAGCTCGACAGCCTACTCCTACGAGCAGTACTTC.

V gene TRBV28 combines with J gene TRBJ2-2; the D gene is possibly TRBD1 (6 bases). Germline V lookup: CDR1 MDHEN, CDR2 SYDVKM. The CDR3 runs 15 residues. Deletions cut 3 bases from V and 4 bases from J, with 12 bases between. The chain's CDR3 is CASSFRRGTTGELFF. The CDR3 DNA reads TGTGCCAGCAGTTTTCGCAGGGGAACCACCGGGGAGCTGTTTTTT.

As for this clone: The identical CDR3 is also encoded by other nucleotide sequences in the sample. The chain has TRBV5-1 and TRBJ1-1; D gene unclear. CDR1 is SGHRS, CDR2 YFSETQ, per germline. The CDR3 spans 14 residues. Deletions cut 2 bases from V and 1 base from J, with 9 bases between. The CDR3 spells CASSLRLKNTEAFF. The CDR3, as DNA: TGCGCCAGCAGCTTACGACTCAAGAACACTGAAGCTTTCTTT.

The J gene is TRBJ1-2, the V gene TRBV7-5; the table's D call TRBD1 went unverified against the DNA. TRBV7-5 is assigned pseudogene status. This CDR3 region has 15 residues. This CDR3 is CARSLEGTGGSGYTF. The CDR3, as DNA: TGTGCCAGAAGCTTAGAAGGGACAGGGGGCAGTGGCTACACCTTC.

The J gene is TRBJ1-3, the V gene TRBV18; D is unclear. Judging by the DNA end, TRBJ2-2 fits better; the J call may be wrong. This CDR3 contains 16 residues. CDR1 and CDR2 from the germline V gene are KGHSH and LQKENI. CDR3 DNA sequence: TGTGCCAGCTCACCAAACTCTGACTCGAACACCGGGGAGCTGTTTTTT. Protein product: CASSPNSDSNTGELFF.

The chain employs TRBV11-2 and TRBJ2-7; 14 positions agree with TRBD2. This CDR3 has 16 residues. The germline gives CDR1 SGHAT, CDR2 FQNNGV. The V and J ends lost 8 bases and 3 bases, in that order; junction bases with no gene match: 9. The CDR3 DNA reads TGTGCCAGCCGGCTGGGACTAGCGGGAGCTGGCTACGAGCAGTACTTC. Its protein product is CASRLGLAGAGYEQYF.

The CDR3: CATAVDQETQYF. The CDR3 DNA follows: TGCGCCACCGCGGTAGACCAAGAGACCCAGTACTTC. The rearrangement uses TRBV5-1 and TRBJ2-5; unclear D gene. Trimming stripped 9 bases from V and 0 bases from J, with 9 bases between. The germline V gene encodes CDR1 SGHRS and CDR2 YFSETQ. CDR3 length equals 12 residues.

The chain has TRBV5-1 and TRBJ1-1; 8 bases line up with TRBD1. The germline CDR1 and CDR2 sequences are SGHRS and YFSETQ. V was pared by 4 bases and J by 6 bases, with 2 bases of the junction left unmatched. This CDR3 has 12 amino acids. The CDR3 loop reads CASSKQGAEAFF. The CDR3 DNA follows: TGCGCCAGCAGCAAACAGGGGGCTGAAGCTTTCTTT.

Written as DNA, the CDR3 is TGTGCCAGCAAGTACGCGACAGGGGGTGTCCGGAGTCAGCCCCAGCATTTT. As protein: CASKYATGGVRSQPQHF. This chain connects TRBV28 to TRBJ1-5; the match to TRBD1 covers 9 bases. Germline V lookup: CDR1 MDHEN, CDR2 SYDVKM. V trimming: 7 bases; J trimming: 6 bases; junction bases outside the gene matches: 16. The CDR3 is 17 amino acids.

The rearrangement links TRBV11-2 to TRBJ2-1, with TRBD2 as a possible D gene (5 bases). V was pared by 3 bases and J by 9 bases, with 12 bases between. This CDR3 spans 13 amino acids. Germline V CDR1 and CDR2: SGHAT, FQNNGV. Written as DNA, the CDR3 is TGTGCCAGCAGCTTTAATGAGGGTGGTGAGCAGTTCTTC. It encodes CASSFNEGGEQFF. Drawing the rest from reference TRBV11-2 and TRBJ2-1, the complete variable domain is EAGVAQSPRYKIIEKRQSVAFWCNPISGHATLYWYQQILGQGPKLLIQFQNNGVVDDSQLPKDRFSAERLKGVDSTLKIQPAKLEDSAVYLCASSFNEGGEQFFGPGTRLTVL.

This clone was seen a handful of times. J is TRBJ1-2 and V is TRBV27, with a possible D match to TRBD1 (5 bases). Trimming stripped 7 bases from V and 6 bases from J, with 12 bases between. Germline CDR1 and CDR2: MNHEY and SMNVEV (reference sequence). The CDR3 loop spans 12 amino acids. CDR3 in DNA: TGTGCCAGCAATGGGGGGTCGGATGGCTACACCTTC. Translated: CASNGGSDGYTF.

For the CDR3, the DNA is TGTGCCAGCAGTTACGCAAGACAGATGAACACTGAAGCTTTCTTT. Translation gives CASSYARQMNTEAFF. The chain employs TRBV6-5 and TRBJ1-1, with D possibly matching TRBD1 (5 bases). CDR3 size: 15 residues. Trimming pared 2 bases from V and 0 bases from J, leaving 10 bases between. Germline-derived CDR1 and CDR2 are MNHEY and SVGAGI.

This chain joins TRBV5-6 and TRBJ2-7; 7 nucleotides align to TRBD1. This CDR3 contains 13 residues. V trimming: 4 bases; J trimming: 5 bases; junction bases outside the gene matches: 6. Germline lookup yields CDR1 SGHDT and CDR2 YYEEEE. The CDR3 DNA reads as TGTGCCAGCAGCGCGACGACAGGGAACGAGCAGTACTTC. It specifies CASSATTGNEQYF. Drawing the rest from reference TRBV5-6 and TRBJ2-7, the complete variable domain is DAGVTQSPTHLIKTRGQQVTLRCSPKSGHDTVSWYQQALGQGPQFIFQYYEEEERQRGNFPDRFSGHQFPNYSSELNVNALLLGDSALYLCASSATTGNEQYFGPGTRLTVT.

V usage is TRBV2 and J usage is TRBJ1-3; 7 bases align to TRBD1. The CDR3 runs to 17 residues. The V gene end was trimmed by 2 bases and the J gene end by 0 bases; junction bases not matched to a gene: 7. Looked up from germline, CDR1 is SNHLY and CDR2 is FYNNEI. The CDR3 DNA is TGTGCCAGCAGTGAACAAGGACAGGTCCTCTCTGGAAACACCATATATTTT. This sequence encodes CASSEQGQVLSGNTIYF. Full variable domain (rest looked up from reference TRBV2 and TRBJ1-3): EPEVTQTPSHQVTQMGQEVILRCVPISNHLYFYWYRQILGQKVEFLVSFYNNEISEKSEIFDDQFSVERPDGSNFTLKIRSTKLEDSAMYFCASSEQGQVLSGNTIYFGEGSWLTVV.

This chain connects TRBV7-2 to TRBJ1-4; the D gene is possibly TRBD1 (5 bases). This CDR3 is built from 16 residues. The germline CDR1 and CDR2 sequences are SGHTA and FQGNSA. V lost 5 bases and J 7 bases, leaving 20 bases between the germline ends. CDR3 coding DNA: TGTGCCAGCAGCCCTCTAGGGGAGGGGTGGGGTGAAAAACTGTTTTTT. Translating gives CASSPLGEGWGEKLFF.

The V gene is TRBV6-4, the J gene TRBJ2-5; no firm D call. Trimming pared 7 bases from V and 4 bases from J, leaving 19 bases between. This CDR3 region has 15 residues. Germline CDR1 and CDR2: MRHNA and SNTAGT. For the CDR3, the DNA is TGTGCCAGCAATGAGAATTCTAACTACGGAGAGACCCAGTACTTC. Translated, it gives CASNENSNYGETQYF.

This clone has just a few counts. The CDR3 nucleotides read TGTGCCAGCAGTTTATGGGGAGTGAACACCGGGGAGCTGTTTTTT. It codes for CASSLWGVNTGELFF. The chain couples TRBV28 to TRBJ2-2; possibly TRBD2 for D (5 bases). Germline CDR1 MDHEN, CDR2 SYDVKM. The V end was cut by 0 bases, the J end by 1 base, with 6 bases between. The CDR3 is 15 residues long.

The chain joins TRBV19 to TRBJ2-3; 8 bases are shared with TRBD1. From germline, CDR1 is LNHDA and CDR2 SQIVND (reference sequence). The CDR3 is 15 residues long. Trimming at V came to 9 bases and at J to 2 bases, leaving 10 bases not matched to a gene. CDR3 DNA: TGTGCCAGCCTAAAAGGACAGGGAAACACAGATACGCAGTATTTT. This codes for CASLKGQGNTDTQYF.

J is TRBJ2-7 and V is TRBV9; TRBD1 is a possible D gene (6 bases). Trimming took 0 bases from V and 6 from J, leaving 10 bases between them. The CDR3 has 13 amino acids. CDR1 and CDR2 (germline): SGDLS, YYNGEE. The CDR3 protein is CASSVGDITEQYF. Written as DNA, the CDR3 is TGTGCCAGCAGCGTAGGGGACATCACCGAGCAGTACTTC.

The chain links TRBV7-9 to TRBJ2-1, with D tentatively TRBD1 (6 bases). The V gene lost 2 bases and the J gene lost 10 bases, with 15 bases spanning the gap. Germline CDR1 and CDR2: SEHNR and FQNEAQ (reference sequence). This CDR3 has 14 amino acids. CDR3 in DNA: TGTGCCAGCAGCTTAAGGCAGGGGAGTGGCGAGCAGTTCTTC. It translates to CASSLRQGSGEQFF. The full variable domain, with the rest looked up from reference TRBV7-9 and TRBJ2-1, is DTGVSQNPRHKITKRGQNVTFRCDPISEHNRLYWYRQTLGQGPEFLTYFQNEAQLEKSRLLSDRFSAERPKGSFSTLEIQRTEQGDSAMYLCASSLRQGSGEQFFGPGTRLTVL.

In its sample, this clone was seen once. The chain carries TRBV9 and TRBJ2-2, with TRBD2 as a possible D gene (5 bases). Germline V gene data show CDR1 as SGDLS and CDR2 as YYNGEE. Deletions cut 2 bases from V and 0 bases from J, with 8 bases between. This CDR3 comprises 15 residues. The DNA for the CDR3 is TGTGCCAGCAGCGTGGGGAGAACGAACACCGGGGAGCTGTTTTTT. Amino acid sequence: CASSVGRTNTGELFF.

This clone was seen once. The V and J genes are TRBV19 and TRBJ1-1; D remains unclear. The germline CDR1 and CDR2 sequences are LNHDA and SQIVND (reference sequence). The CDR3 sequence is 15 residues long. Trimming stripped 1 base from V and 0 bases from J, with 9 bases between. CDR3 loop: CASSIGGSLNTEAFF. The CDR3 bases are TGTGCCAGTAGTATAGGAGGGTCACTGAACACTGAAGCTTTCTTT.

This chain joins TRBV7-9 and TRBJ1-4; the match to TRBD1 covers 10 bases. Germline V gene sequence: CDR1 SEHNR, CDR2 FQNEAQ (reference sequence). The CDR3 sequence is 15 residues long. Trimming at V came to 5 bases and at J to 8 bases, leaving 8 bases not matched to a gene. This chain's CDR3 is CASSIRQGAFEKLFF. DNA of the CDR3: TGTGCCAGCAGCATACGACAGGGGGCATTCGAAAAACTGTTTTTT.

The chain recombines TRBV7-9 with TRBJ1-4, with 9 bases aligning to TRBD1. The V segment lost 10 bases and the J segment 3 bases; nucleotides outside the gene matches: 6. The germline CDR1 and CDR2 sequences are SEHNR and FQNEAQ (reference sequence). CDR3 length: 14 residues. Here the CDR3 DNA reads TGTGCCACCGGGACAGGGTCCCCTAATGAAAAACTGTTTTTT. Translation gives CATGTGSPNEKLFF. Full variable domain (remainder filled in from reference TRBV7-9 and TRBJ1-4): DTGVSQNPRHKITKRGQNVTFRCDPISEHNRLYWYRQTLGQGPEFLTYFQNEAQLEKSRLLSDRFSAERPKGSFSTLEIQRTEQGDSAMYLCATGTGSPNEKLFFGSGTQLSVL.

This rearrangement joins TRBV29-1 to TRBJ2-1; possible D gene TRBD1, 6 bases. V was shortened by 3 bases and J by 8 bases, with 8 bases between the two germline ends. CDR3 length equals 11 residues. Per germline, CDR1 SQVTM and CDR2 ANQGSEA. The CDR3: CSVDRGDEQFF. In DNA, the CDR3 is TGCAGCGTTGACAGGGGTGATGAGCAGTTCTTC.

The chain employs TRBV30 and TRBJ1-2, with 7 bases identical to TRBD1. J gave up 5 bases and V 0 bases, and 9 bases lay outside the gene matches. The CDR3 spans 15 residues. Germline V gene sequence: CDR1 GTSNPN, CDR2 SVGIG (reference sequence). CDR3 coding DNA: TGTGCCTGGAGTGTCGGCGGGACAGCGCCGTATGGCTACACCTTC. Its protein product is CAWSVGGTAPYGYTF.

The chain employs TRBV5-6 and TRBJ2-1; maybe TRBD1 (6 bases). The germline gives CDR1 SGHDT, CDR2 YYEEEE. Deletions cut 4 bases from V and 8 bases from J, with 13 bases between. The CDR3 runs to 13 residues. The CDR3 DNA is TGTGCCAGCAGCGATCGACCAGGGGATGAGCAGTTCTTC. It translates to CASSDRPGDEQFF.

This chain joins TRBV1 and TRBJ2-7; TRBD2, as called in the table, went unchecked against the DNA. TRBV1 is labeled a pseudogene. CDR3 length: 15 residues. The CDR3 bases are TGCACCAGCAGGAATACTAGCGGCTATGCCTACGAGCAGTACTTC. Its protein product is CTSRNTSGYAYEQYF.

This chain connects TRBV9 to TRBJ1-4; 7 bases are a match to TRBD1. V lost 3 bases, J lost 8 bases, and 7 bases stayed unmatched. This CDR3 region has 14 residues. CDR1 and CDR2 from the germline V gene are SGDLS and YYNGEE. As DNA, the CDR3 is TGTGCCAGCAGCGCGTCAGGGGGAAGAGAAAAACTGTTTTTT. Amino acids: CASSASGGREKLFF. The variable domain in full, with the rest retrieved from reference TRBV9 and TRBJ1-4, is DSGVTQTPKHLITATGQRVTLRCSPRSGDLSVYWYQQSLDQGLQFLIQYYNGEERAKGNILERFSAQQFPDLHSELNLSSLELGDSALYFCASSASGGREKLFFGSGTQLSVL.